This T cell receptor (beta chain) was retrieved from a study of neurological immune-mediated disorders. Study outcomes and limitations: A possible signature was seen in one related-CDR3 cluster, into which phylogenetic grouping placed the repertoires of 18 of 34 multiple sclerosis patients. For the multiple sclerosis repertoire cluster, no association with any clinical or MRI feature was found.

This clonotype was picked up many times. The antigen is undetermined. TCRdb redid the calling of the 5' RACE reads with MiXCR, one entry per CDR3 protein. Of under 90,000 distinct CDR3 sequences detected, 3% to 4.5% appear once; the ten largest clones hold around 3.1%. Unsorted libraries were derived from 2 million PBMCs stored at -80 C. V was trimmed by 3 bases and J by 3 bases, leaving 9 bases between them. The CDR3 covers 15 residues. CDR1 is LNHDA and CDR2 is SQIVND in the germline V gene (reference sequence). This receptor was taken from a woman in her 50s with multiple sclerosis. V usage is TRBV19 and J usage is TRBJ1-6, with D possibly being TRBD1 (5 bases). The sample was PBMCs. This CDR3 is CASSIRQSYNSPLHF. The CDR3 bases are TGTGCCAGTAGTATTCGACAGAGCTATAATTCACCCCTCCACTTT.